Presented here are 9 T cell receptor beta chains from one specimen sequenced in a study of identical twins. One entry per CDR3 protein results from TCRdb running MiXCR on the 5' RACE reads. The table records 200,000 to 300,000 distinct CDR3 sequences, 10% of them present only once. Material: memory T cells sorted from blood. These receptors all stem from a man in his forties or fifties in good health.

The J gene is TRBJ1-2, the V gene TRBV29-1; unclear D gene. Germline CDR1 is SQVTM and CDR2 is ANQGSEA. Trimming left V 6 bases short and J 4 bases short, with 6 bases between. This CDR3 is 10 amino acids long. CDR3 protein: CSVNSYGYTF. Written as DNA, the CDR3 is TGCAGCGTAAACAGCTATGGCTACACCTTC.

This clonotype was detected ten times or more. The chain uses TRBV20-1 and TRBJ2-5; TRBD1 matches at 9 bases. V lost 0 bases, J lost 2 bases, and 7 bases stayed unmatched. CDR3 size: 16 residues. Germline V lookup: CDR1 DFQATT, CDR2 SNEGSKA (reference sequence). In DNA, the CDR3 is TGCAGTGCTAGAGAGGGACAGGGAATGGGGCAAGAGACCCAGTACTTC. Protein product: CSAREGQGMGQETQYF.

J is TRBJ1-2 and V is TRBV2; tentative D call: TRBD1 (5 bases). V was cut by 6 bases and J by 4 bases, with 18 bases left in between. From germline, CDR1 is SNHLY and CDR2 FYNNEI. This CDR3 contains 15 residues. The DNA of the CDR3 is TGTGCCAGCAGCCCCGGACACCTGAGGTTCTATGGCTACACCTTC. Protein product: CASSPGHLRFYGYTF.

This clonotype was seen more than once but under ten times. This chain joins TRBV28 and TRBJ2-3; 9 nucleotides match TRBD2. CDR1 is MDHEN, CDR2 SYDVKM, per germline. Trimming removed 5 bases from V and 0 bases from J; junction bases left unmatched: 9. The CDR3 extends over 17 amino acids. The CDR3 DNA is TGTGCCAGCAGTAACGGCGGGGGGGTCCGAAGCACAGATACGCAGTATTTT. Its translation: CASSNGGGVRSTDTQYF.

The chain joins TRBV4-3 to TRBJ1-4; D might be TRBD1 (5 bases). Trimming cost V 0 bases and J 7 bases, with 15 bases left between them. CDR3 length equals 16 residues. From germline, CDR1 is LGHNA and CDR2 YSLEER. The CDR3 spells CASSQDPMGPSEKLFF. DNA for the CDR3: TGCGCCAGCAGCCAAGATCCGATGGGGCCGAGTGAAAAACTGTTTTTT.

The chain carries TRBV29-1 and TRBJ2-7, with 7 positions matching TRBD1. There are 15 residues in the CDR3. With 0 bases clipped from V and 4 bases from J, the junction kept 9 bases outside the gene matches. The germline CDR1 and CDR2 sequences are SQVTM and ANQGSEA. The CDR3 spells CSVEDLGAGGYEQYF. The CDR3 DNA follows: TGCAGCGTTGAAGATCTAGGGGCAGGGGGATACGAGCAGTACTTC.

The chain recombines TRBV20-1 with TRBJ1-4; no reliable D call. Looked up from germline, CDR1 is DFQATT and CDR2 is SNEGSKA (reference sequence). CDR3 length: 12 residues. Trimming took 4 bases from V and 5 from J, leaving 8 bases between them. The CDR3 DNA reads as TGCAGTGCTACCGGACCCAATGAAAAACTGTTTTTT. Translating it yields CSATGPNEKLFF.

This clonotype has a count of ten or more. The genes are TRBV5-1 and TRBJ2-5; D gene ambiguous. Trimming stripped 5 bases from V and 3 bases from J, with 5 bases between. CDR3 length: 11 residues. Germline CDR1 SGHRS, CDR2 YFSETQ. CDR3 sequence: CASREEETQYF. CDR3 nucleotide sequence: TGCGCCAGCAGAGAGGAAGAGACCCAGTACTTC.

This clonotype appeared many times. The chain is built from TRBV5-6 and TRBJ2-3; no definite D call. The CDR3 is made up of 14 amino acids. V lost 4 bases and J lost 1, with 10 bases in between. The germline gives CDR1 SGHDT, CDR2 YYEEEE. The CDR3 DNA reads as TGTGCCAGCAGCACCCGCGGCGGCACAGATACGCAGTATTTT. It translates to CASSTRGGTDTQYF. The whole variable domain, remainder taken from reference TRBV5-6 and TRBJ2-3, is DAGVTQSPTHLIKTRGQQVTLRCSPKSGHDTVSWYQQALGQGPQFIFQYYEEEERQRGNFPDRFSGHQFPNYSSELNVNALLLGDSALYLCASSTRGGTDTQYFGPGTRLTVL.